A selection of T cell receptor beta chains follows, all from one sample in a study of blood T cell repertoires in COVID-19. Sequencing was performed with immunoSEQ multiplex PCR; in TCRdb, only in-frame clones are kept and a portion is missing. This table has 100,000 to 150,000 clones, about 80% appearing once. What was sequenced was peripheral blood. These receptors were collected from a woman between 50 and 59 years old with acute or convalescent COVID-19. Each CDR3 is given with its conserved first and last residue. The D gene is left open where the match is weak. The size of a clone is reported for some rows only, either as once, few or many, or as a class for expanded clones.

clone_size	d_call	v_call	j_call	cdr3_nt	cdr3_aa
NA	NA	TRBV23-1	TRBJ1-5	TGCGCCAGCAGTCAAGAGTGGACCCACGTATCCCGTAAAGACAGAAATCAGCCCCAGCATTTT	CASSQEWTHVSRKDRNQPQHF
few	NA	TRBV29-1	TRBJ1-5	TGCAGCGTTGAAGATCAGGGGTTGCCCCAGCATTTT	CSVEDQGLPQHF
NA	NA	TRBV7-8	TRBJ1-1	TGTGCCAGCAGCTTAGGGACAGTTACGAACACTGAAGCTTTCTTT	CASSLGTVTNTEAFF
NA	TRBD2	TRBV9	TRBJ2-1	TGTGCCAGCAGCCCCTCCGGGGGGTCGTACAATGAGCAGTTCTTC	CASSPSGGSYNEQFF
NA	NA	TRBV7-2	TRBJ2-3	TGTGCCAGCAGCTTATTGAGGGGGTCTAGCACAGATACGCAGTATTTT	CASSLLRGSSTDTQYF
NA	TRBD1	TRBV18	TRBJ1-5	TGTGCCAGCTCAGTCGACAGGGATCAGCCCCAGCATTTT	CASSVDRDQPQHF
NA	TRBD1	TRBV12-5	TRBJ1-1	TGTGCTAGTGGCAGACAGGGGACCACTGAAGCTTTCTTT	CASGRQGTTEAFF
NA	NA	TRBV5-1	TRBJ1-1	TGCGCCAGCAGCTTGGAACAGAAGAACACTGAAGCTTTCTTT	CASSLEQKNTEAFF
NA	TRBD1	TRBV28	TRBJ1-3	TGTGCCAGCAGTACTCCGGGACAGGGCCACGGAGGGCCAAATTTT	CASSTPGQGHGGPNF
NA	NA	TRBV19	TRBJ2-2	TGTGCCAGTAGTACAGCAGGGTCAGTTGGTCGGGCCGGGGAGCTGTTTTTT	CASSTAGSVGRAGELFF
NA	TRBD1	TRBV10-2	TRBJ2-7	TGCGCCAGCAGTGAGTTCGGCAGGGGGACCTTCTACGAGCAGTACTTC	CASSEFGRGTFYEQYF
once	NA	TRBV28	TRBJ1-2	TGTGCCAGCAGTTCTGACAGCTATGGCTACACCTTC	CASSSDSYGYTF
once	NA	TRBV6-1	TRBJ1-6	TGTGCCAGCAGTGACCGCGTACAGCAACCCCTCCACTTT	CASSDRVQQPLHF
NA	NA	TRBV19	TRBJ1-5	TGTGCCAGTAGTATAGCCTCCAATCAGCCCCAGCATTTT	CASSIASNQPQHF
NA	TRBD1	TRBV5-1	TRBJ1-1	TGCGCCAGCAGCTTGGGACAGGGGGGCACTGAAGCTTTCTTT	CASSLGQGGTEAFF
few	TRBD2	TRBV3-1/TRBV3-2	TRBJ2-7	TGTGCCAGCAGCCAAGTCCGGGGGGTCTACGAGCAGTACTTC	CASSQVRGVYEQYF
NA	TRBD1	TRBV18	TRBJ2-1	TGTGCCAGCTCACCCGCCGGGACAGTAAATGAGCAGTTCTTC	CASSPAGTVNEQFF
NA	NA	TRBV19	TRBJ2-2	TGTGCCAGTAGGCCACAGAGCACCGGGGAGCTGTTTTTT	CASRPQSTGELFF
NA	TRBD2	TRBV5-1	TRBJ2-2	TGCGCCAGCAGCACCGGACTAGCGGGGGGGATTGCAATATCCGGGGAGCTGTTTTTT	CASSTGLAGGIAISGELFF
once	NA	TRBV5-6	TRBJ1-3	TGTGCCAGCAGCTTGGGGGAGACCCGACTCTCTGGAAACACCATATATTTT	CASSLGETRLSGNTIYF
NA	NA	TRBV14	TRBJ2-3	TGTGCCAGCAGCCAAGAACTTACTAGCACAGATACGCAGTATTTT	CASSQELTSTDTQYF
NA	NA	TRBV27	TRBJ1-1	TGTGCCAGCAGTTTGACAGGCACGGACACTGAAGCTTTCTTT	CASSLTGTDTEAFF
NA	NA	TRBV29-1	TRBJ1-2	TGCAGCGGCCAACAGGGTGGAGATGGCTACACCTTC	CSGQQGGDGYTF
once	TRBD1	TRBV19	TRBJ1-2	TGTGCCAGTAGTATACGGGACAGGGTTAACTATGGCTACACCTTC	CASSIRDRVNYGYTF
few	NA	TRBV5-8	TRBJ1-2	TGTGCCAGCAGCTTCACAGAGAACTATGGCTACACCTTC	CASSFTENYGYTF
NA	NA	TRBV4-1	TRBJ1-5	TGCGCCAGCAGCCAAGGGGGAGGGAGGAGCAATCAGCCCCAGCATTTT	CASSQGGGRSNQPQHF
NA	NA	TRBV19	TRBJ1-1	TGTGCCAGTAGTATCGATATAAAGAGGAACACTGAAGCTTTCTTT	CASSIDIKRNTEAFF
NA	TRBD1	TRBV6-5	TRBJ2-7	TGTGCCACCCCCCCCCGGACAGGGGGCGAGCAGTACTTC	CATPPRTGGEQYF
NA	TRBD1	TRBV24-1	TRBJ2-3	TGTGCCACCAGTGAGGCAGGACAGGGAACAGATACGCAGTATTTT	CATSEAGQGTDTQYF
NA	NA	TRBV19	TRBJ2-6	TGTGCCACCCGTTCTGGGGCCAACGTCCTGACTTTC	CATRSGANVLTF
NA	TRBD2	TRBV11-2	TRBJ2-1	TGTGCCAGCAGCTTTACTAGCGGGGGGTCGAGCTACAATGAGCAGTTCTTC	CASSFTSGGSSYNEQFF
NA	NA	TRBV30	TRBJ1-6	TGTGCCTGGAGTGTCCCCAGGGTTAATTCACCCCTCCACTTT	CAWSVPRVNSPLHF
once	NA	TRBV29-1	TRBJ1-1	TGCAGCGTTGAAGCCAGGAACACTGAAGCTTTCTTT	CSVEARNTEAFF
NA	NA	TRBV12-3/TRBV12-4	TRBJ1-2	TGTGCCAGCAGTTTAACGGGCTATGGCTACACCTTC	CASSLTGYGYTF
NA	NA	TRBV3-1/TRBV3-2	TRBJ1-1	TGTGCCAGCAGCCAAGAATACGGGAATGAAGCTTTCTTT	CASSQEYGNEAFF
NA	TRBD1	TRBV4-2	TRBJ2-1	TGTGCCAGCAGCTTCGAACCCCCCGGGACAGGGGGCGGCCACAATGAGCAGTTCTTC	CASSFEPPGTGGGHNEQFF
NA	TRBD2	TRBV5-4	TRBJ2-7	TGTGCCAGCAGCTTGGCCGGGACTAGCAACGAGCAGTACTTC	CASSLAGTSNEQYF
NA	NA	TRBV19	TRBJ1-2	TGTGCCAGTAGTATGCCCGGTGCTGGCTATGGCTACACCTTC	CASSMPGAGYGYTF
NA	TRBD1	TRBV7-6	TRBJ2-1	TGTGCCAGCAGCTCAGGGGACAGGGGATGGAATGAGCAGTTCTTC	CASSSGDRGWNEQFF
NA	TRBD2	TRBV5-1	TRBJ2-4	TGCGCCAGCAGTGCCGCGAGCGGGGGCTCCTTAGCCAAAAACATTCAGTACTTC	CASSAASGGSLAKNIQYF
once	NA	TRBV6-5	TRBJ1-2	TGTGCCAGCAGTTACTCCAGCTGGAGCGGCTACACCTTC	CASSYSSWSGYTF
NA	NA	TRBV2	TRBJ1-1	TGTGCCAGCAGTGACCCTGGCCAAACTGAAGCTTTCTTT	CASSDPGQTEAFF
once	TRBD2	TRBV2	TRBJ2-1	TGTGCCAGCAGTGCCCTGACTAGCGGGGGCAGAGATGAGCAGTTCTTC	CASSALTSGGRDEQFF
NA	TRBD2	TRBV9	TRBJ2-1	TGTGCCAGCAGCGTAGCTAGCGGGGGGGTGGGTGAGCAGTTCTTC	CASSVASGGVGEQFF
NA	NA	TRBV5-1	TRBJ1-2	TGCGCCAGCAGCTTTTCCATGGGCAGGGCAGAAACTAACTATGGCTACACCTTC	CASSFSMGRAETNYGYTF
NA	TRBD1	TRBV5-8	TRBJ1-5	TGTGCCAGCAGCCAGATAAAGGACAGGGCACCTTGGATGGGCAATCAGCCCCAGCATTTT	CASSQIKDRAPWMGNQPQHF
NA	NA	TRBV28	TRBJ1-6	TGTGCCAGCAGTTTAGGACAGCTTAATTCACCCCTCCACTTT	CASSLGQLNSPLHF
NA	NA	TRBV3-1/TRBV3-2	TRBJ2-6	TGTGCCAGCTCCCTAGGGGGCTCTGGGGCCAACGTCCTGACTTTC	CASSLGGSGANVLTF
NA	NA	TRBV18	TRBJ1-5	TGTGCCAGCTCACCGATGAGTACCAATCAGCCCCAGCATTTT	CASSPMSTNQPQHF
NA	TRBD1	TRBV5-1	TRBJ1-3	TGCGCCAGCAGCTTAGACGGGACAGGGCAGGGCTCTGGAAACACCATATATTTT	CASSLDGTGQGSGNTIYF
NA	NA	TRBV12-3/TRBV12-4	TRBJ1-5	TGTGCCAGCAGTCACCTTGACAGCCCCCAGCATTTT	CASSHLDSPQHF
NA	NA	TRBV28	TRBJ2-7	TGTGCCAGCAGCCGAGTCATCTACGAGCAGTACTTC	CASSRVIYEQYF
NA	NA	TRBV6-5	TRBJ1-2	TGTGCCAGCAGTAGCCGGGATTTCAGCGGCTACACCTTC	CASSSRDFSGYTF
NA	NA	TRBV24-1	TRBJ1-2	TGTGCCACCAGTGATCATCAGTTTACGAAGGGCTACACCTTC	CATSDHQFTKGYTF
NA	TRBD1	TRBV5-1	TRBJ1-4	TGCGCCAGCAGCTTGGCGGGACAGGTGAATGAAAAACTGTTTTTT	CASSLAGQVNEKLFF